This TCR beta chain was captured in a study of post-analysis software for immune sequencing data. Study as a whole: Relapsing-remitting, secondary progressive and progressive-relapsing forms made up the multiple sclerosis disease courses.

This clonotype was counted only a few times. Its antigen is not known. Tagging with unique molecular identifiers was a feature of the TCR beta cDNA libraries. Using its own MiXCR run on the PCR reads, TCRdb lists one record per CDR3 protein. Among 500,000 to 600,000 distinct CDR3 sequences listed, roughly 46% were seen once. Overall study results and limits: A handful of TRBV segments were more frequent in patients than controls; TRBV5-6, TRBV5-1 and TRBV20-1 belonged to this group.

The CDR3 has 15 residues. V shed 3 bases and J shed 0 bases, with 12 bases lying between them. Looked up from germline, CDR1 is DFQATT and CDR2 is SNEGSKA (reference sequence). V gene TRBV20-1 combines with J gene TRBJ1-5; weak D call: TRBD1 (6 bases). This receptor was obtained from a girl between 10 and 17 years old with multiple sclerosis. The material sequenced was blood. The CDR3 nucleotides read TGCAGTGCTAGGGACAGAGCGCTTAGCAATCAGCCCCAGCATTTT. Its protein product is CSARDRALSNQPQHF.